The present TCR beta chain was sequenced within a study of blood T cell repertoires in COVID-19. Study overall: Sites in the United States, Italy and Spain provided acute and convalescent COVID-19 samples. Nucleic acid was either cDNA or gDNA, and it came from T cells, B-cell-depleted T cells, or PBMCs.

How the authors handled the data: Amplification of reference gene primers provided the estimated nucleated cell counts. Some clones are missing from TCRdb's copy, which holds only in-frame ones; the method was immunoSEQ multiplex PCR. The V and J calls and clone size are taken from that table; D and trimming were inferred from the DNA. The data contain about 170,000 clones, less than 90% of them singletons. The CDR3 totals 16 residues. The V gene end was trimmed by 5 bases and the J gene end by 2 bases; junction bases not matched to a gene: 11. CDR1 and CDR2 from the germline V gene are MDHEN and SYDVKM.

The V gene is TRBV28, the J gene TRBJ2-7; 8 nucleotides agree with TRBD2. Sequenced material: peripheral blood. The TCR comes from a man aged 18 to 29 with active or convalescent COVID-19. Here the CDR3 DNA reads TGTGCCAGCAGTCCACTAGAGCTCGGGAGGGCCTACGAGCAGTACTTC. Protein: CASSPLELGRAYEQYF.